This TCR beta chain is drawn from a study of shared clonotypes between healthy human individuals. Whole-study context: Every donor yielded three CD4 naive, three CD4 memory, two CD8 naive and one CD8 memory plate.

Study-wide results and limits: The study sampled only blood, and tissue repertoires likely differ.

The CDR3 extends over 13 amino acids. Germline CDR1 GTSNPN, CDR2 SVGIG (reference sequence). The V and J ends lost 4 bases and 2 bases, in that order; junction bases with no gene match: 1. Authors' analysis steps: For the immunoSEQ data, sequences were junction-only without quality scores, so filtering differed. Profiled with immunoSEQ multiplex PCR; TCRdb holds only in-frame clones, not every one. The DNA gave D and trimming, while V, J and clone size come from that table. The table has about 2.4 million clones, 80% to 95% seen once. Note on this clone: The antigen remains unidentified. This sample includes further DNA sequences coding for the same CDR3.

The specimen sequenced was naive CD4+ T cells from PBMCs. The subset here: CD45RA+ positively selected. The J gene is TRBJ2-1, the V gene TRBV30, with 8 bases lining up with TRBD1. The TCR originated in a man aged 18 to 29 in good health. Some clones in this sample may be carry-over from other donors' samples. This chain's CDR3 is CAWTGGTYNEQFF. In DNA form, the CDR3 reads TGTGCCTGGACAGGGGGCACCTACAATGAGCAGTTCTTC. The full variable domain, completed using reference TRBV30 and TRBJ2-1, is SQTIHQWPATLVQPVGSPLSLECTVEGTSNPNLYWYRQAAGRGLQLLFYSVGIGQISSEVPQNLSASRPQDRQFILSSKKLLLSDSGFYLCAWTGGTYNEQFFGPGTRLTVL.